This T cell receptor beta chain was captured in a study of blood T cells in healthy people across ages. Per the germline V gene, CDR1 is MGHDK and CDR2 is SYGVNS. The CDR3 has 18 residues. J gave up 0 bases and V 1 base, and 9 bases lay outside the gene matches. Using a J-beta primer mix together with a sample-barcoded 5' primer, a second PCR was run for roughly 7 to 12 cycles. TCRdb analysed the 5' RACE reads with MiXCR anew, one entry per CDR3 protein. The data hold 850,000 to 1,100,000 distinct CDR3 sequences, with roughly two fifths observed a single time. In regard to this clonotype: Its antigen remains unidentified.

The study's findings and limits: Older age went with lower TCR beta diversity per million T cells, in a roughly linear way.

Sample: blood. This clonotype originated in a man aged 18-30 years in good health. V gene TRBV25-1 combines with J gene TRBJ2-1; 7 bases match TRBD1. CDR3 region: CASSESGRPGGSYNEQFF. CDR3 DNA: TGTGCCAGCAGTGAATCCGGTCGTCCAGGGGGCTCCTACAATGAGCAGTTCTTC.